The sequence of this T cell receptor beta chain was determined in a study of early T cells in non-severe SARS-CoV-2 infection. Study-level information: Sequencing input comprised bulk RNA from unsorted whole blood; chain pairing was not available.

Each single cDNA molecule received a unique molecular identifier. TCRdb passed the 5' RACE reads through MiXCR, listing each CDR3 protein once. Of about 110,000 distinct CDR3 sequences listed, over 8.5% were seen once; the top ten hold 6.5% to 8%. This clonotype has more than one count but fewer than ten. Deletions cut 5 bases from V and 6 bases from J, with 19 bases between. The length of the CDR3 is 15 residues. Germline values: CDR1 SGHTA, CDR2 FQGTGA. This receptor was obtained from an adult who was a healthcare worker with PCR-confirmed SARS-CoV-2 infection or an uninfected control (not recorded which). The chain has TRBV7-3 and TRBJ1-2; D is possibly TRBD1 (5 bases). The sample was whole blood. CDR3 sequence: CASSPTVGAVNGYTF. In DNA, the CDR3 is TGTGCCAGCAGCCCTACCGTAGGGGCGGTCAATGGCTACACCTTC. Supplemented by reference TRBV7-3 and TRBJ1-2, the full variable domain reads GAGVSQTPSNKVTEKGKYVELRCDPISGHTALYWYRQSLGQGPEFLIYFQGTGAADDSGLPNDRFFAVRPEGSVSTLKIQRTERGDSAVYLCASSPTVGAVNGYTFGSGTRLTVV.